The 27 T cell receptor beta chains below were found in one sample sequenced in a study of blood T cell repertoires in COVID-19. Profiling relied on immunoSEQ multiplex PCR, and the TCRdb table lists in-frame clones only, not all of them. The repertoire holds approximately 500,000 clones, approximately 88% seen once, with roughly 8% in the top ten. Material: peripheral blood. These receptor sequences come from a woman aged 45-65 years with COVID-19, enrolled during active disease.

The genes are TRBV10-2 and TRBJ1-6; D gene uncertain. Looked up from germline, CDR1 is WSHSY and CDR2 is SAAADI. V was pared by 0 bases and J by 9 bases, with 9 bases between. The CDR3 contains 14 residues. CDR3 amino acids: CASSESEASSPLHF. For the CDR3, the DNA is TGCGCCAGCAGTGAGTCTGAGGCGTCTTCACCCCTCCACTTT.

The gene calls are TRBV29-1 and TRBJ1-1, with 7 bases matching TRBD1. The V segment lost 7 bases and the J segment 5 bases; nucleotides outside the gene matches: 7. This CDR3 is built from 12 residues. Germline values: CDR1 SQVTM, CDR2 ANQGSEA. The CDR3 nucleotides read TGCAGCGCAAGACAGGGCGGAACTGAAGCTTTCTTT. Amino acid sequence: CSARQGGTEAFF.

V is TRBV6-5 and J is TRBJ1-1, with D possibly matching TRBD1 (5 bases). Looked up from germline, CDR1 is MNHEY and CDR2 is SVGAGI. The V gene lost 6 bases and the J gene lost 1 base, with 9 bases spanning the gap. The CDR3 has 13 amino acids. CDR3 region: CASRGAGNTEAFF. CDR3 nucleotide sequence: TGTGCCAGCAGAGGGGCAGGGAACACTGAAGCTTTCTTT.

This clone occurred once. V and J are TRBV2 and TRBJ2-1; 7 bases are a match to TRBD2. Germline V gives CDR1 SNHLY, CDR2 FYNNEI. The ends lost 4 bases at V and 9 bases at J; junction bases unmatched: 3. This CDR3 has 12 residues. The DNA of the CDR3 is TGTGCCAGCAGTGGGGACTATCCTGAGCAGTTCTTC. It yields the protein CASSGDYPEQFF.

A few counts support this clone. This chain uses TRBV2 with TRBJ2-3; 7 bases agree with TRBD1. The trim removed 4 bases at V and 4 bases at J, leaving 5 bases unmatched. Germline assignment: CDR1 SNHLY and CDR2 FYNNEI. This CDR3 is 14 amino acids long. This CDR3 reads CASSVQQGADTQYF. The DNA for the CDR3 is TGTGCCAGCAGTGTCCAGCAGGGGGCAGATACGCAGTATTTT.

The V call is TRBV5-1, the J call TRBJ1-1; the match to TRBD1 covers 10 bases. With 3 bases clipped from V and 10 bases from J, the junction kept 15 bases outside the gene matches. This CDR3 has 16 amino acids. The germline CDR1 and CDR2 sequences are SGHRS and YFSETQ. CDR3 in amino acids: CASSYPGDRGRGLAFF. The CDR3 bases are TGCGCCAGCAGCTACCCCGGTGACAGGGGGCGCGGGTTAGCTTTCTTT.

The V and J genes are TRBV5-1 and TRBJ2-2, with D uncertain. The CDR3 length is 13 residues. Germline CDR1 SGHRS, CDR2 YFSETQ. Trimming pared 4 bases from V and 0 bases from J, leaving 4 bases between. The CDR3 nucleotides read TGCGCCAGCAGCATCGCGAACACCGGGGAGCTGTTTTTT. This encodes CASSIANTGELFF.

The V and J genes are TRBV9 and TRBJ1-3; possible D gene TRBD1, 5 bases. The germline V and J ends were trimmed by 0 bases and 5 bases, with 9 bases remaining between them. The CDR3 totals 14 residues. The germline CDR1 and CDR2 sequences are SGDLS and YYNGEE. The CDR3, as DNA: TGTGCCAGCAGCGTAGCAGGACAAAGAAACACCATATATTTT. Its translation is CASSVAGQRNTIYF.

Here the CDR3 reads CASSESIGADYNEQFF. The CDR3 DNA reads as TGCGCCAGCAGTGAGTCGATAGGGGCGGACTACAATGAGCAGTTCTTC. The rearrangement joins TRBV10-1 to TRBJ2-1; maybe TRBD1 (5 bases). CDR3 length: 16 residues. Between the trimmed V and J ends, which lost 0 bases and 3 bases, there was a span of 12 bases. Germline-derived CDR1 and CDR2 are WNHNN and SYGVQD (reference sequence).

This chain uses TRBV6-5 with TRBJ1-2; a possible D gene is TRBD1 (5 bases). Germline CDR1 is MNHEY and CDR2 is SVGAGI. V was trimmed by 2 bases and J by 5 bases, leaving 9 bases between them. CDR3 length: 13 amino acids. As DNA, the CDR3 is TGTGCCAGCAGTTACGTCGGGGGTTATGGCTACACCTTC. Translation: CASSYVGGYGYTF.

The genes are TRBV11-2 and TRBJ1-1; 7 bases match TRBD1. The germline gives CDR1 SGHAT, CDR2 FQNNGV. Trimming cost V 5 bases and J 4 bases; bases outside gene matches: 7. This CDR3 is 14 amino acids long. This CDR3 reads CASSKGQGGTEAFF. The CDR3 region has the DNA TGTGCCAGCAGCAAGGGCCAGGGGGGCACTGAAGCTTTCTTT.

V gene TRBV19 combines with J gene TRBJ1-2, with TRBD1 as a possible D gene (6 bases). The CDR3 is 13 amino acids. V lost 5 bases and J lost 2, with 9 bases in between. CDR1 and CDR2 from the germline V gene are LNHDA and SQIVND (reference sequence). CDR3 DNA sequence: TGTGCCAGTAGTGTGGGACACAACTATGGCTACACCTTC. The encoded protein is CASSVGHNYGYTF. Full variable domain (outside the CDR3, taken from reference TRBV19 and TRBJ1-2): DGGITQSPKYLFRKEGQNVTLSCEQNLNHDAMYWYRQDPGQGLRLIYYSQIVNDFQKGDIAEGYSVSREKKESFPLTVTSAQKNPTAFYLCASSVGHNYGYTFGSGTRLTVV.

This sequence joins TRBV9 and TRBJ1-1, with unresolved D. Germline V lookup: CDR1 SGDLS, CDR2 YYNGEE. The germline V and J ends were trimmed by 0 bases and 3 bases, with 6 bases remaining between them. The CDR3 covers 13 residues. CDR3 in amino acids: CASSVGVDTEAFF. The CDR3 region has the DNA TGTGCCAGCAGCGTAGGAGTAGACACTGAAGCTTTCTTT.

CDR3 DNA: TGCAGCGTCGCTGTCACAGGGATGAACACTGAAGCTTTCTTT. Translating gives CSVAVTGMNTEAFF. V and J are TRBV29-1 and TRBJ1-1; perhaps TRBD1 as D (6 bases). V lost 6 bases and J lost 0, with 14 bases in between. The CDR3 extends over 14 amino acids. Germline V gene lookup returns CDR1 SQVTM and CDR2 ANQGSEA.

This clone was seen a handful of times. The chain joins TRBV3-1 (or the pseudogene TRBV3-2) to TRBJ1-1, with no clear D. The germline V gene has CDR1 LGHDT and CDR2 YNNKEL (reference sequence). The CDR3 has 13 amino acids. The V and J ends lost 8 bases and 0 bases respectively, with 10 bases between them. The CDR3 is CASGYSLNTEAFF. CDR3 coding DNA: TGTGCCAGCGGCTATAGCCTGAACACTGAAGCTTTCTTT.

The chain has TRBV19 and TRBJ2-4; 10 nucleotides align to TRBD2. V was pared by 8 bases and J by 3 bases, with 19 bases of the junction left unmatched. Germline V gene lookup returns CDR1 LNHDA and CDR2 SQIVND (reference sequence). The CDR3 is 19 residues long. In nucleotides, the CDR3 is TGTGCCAGTGCAACAAGCGGGGGGGCTGTTACTTCAGGCAAAAACATTCAGTACTTC. It codes for CASATSGGAVTSGKNIQYF.

The V gene is TRBV5-1, the J gene TRBJ1-4; 9 bases map to TRBD1. Looked up from germline, CDR1 is SGHRS and CDR2 is YFSETQ. The length of the CDR3 is 15 residues. V trimming: 1 base; J trimming: 7 bases; junction bases outside the gene matches: 5. The chain's CDR3 is CASSLPLDRGEKLFF. The CDR3 DNA reads TGCGCCAGCAGCTTGCCTTTGGACAGGGGTGAAAAACTGTTTTTT.

DNA for the CDR3: TGTGCCTGGAGTCTCGGGACAGGGGGGACAGATACGCAGTATTTT. Translation: CAWSLGTGGTDTQYF. The chain links TRBV30 to TRBJ2-3; TRBD1 matches at 11 bases. The CDR3 totals 15 residues. From germline, CDR1 is GTSNPN and CDR2 SVGIG (reference sequence). V was clipped by 2 bases and J by 3 bases; unmatched bases: 4. Supplemented by reference TRBV30 and TRBJ2-3, the full variable domain reads SQTIHQWPATLVQPVGSPLSLECTVEGTSNPNLYWYRQAAGRGLQLLFYSVGIGQISSEVPQNLSASRPQDRQFILSSKKLLLSDSGFYLCAWSLGTGGTDTQYFGPGTRLTVL.

V gene TRBV5-1 combines with J gene TRBJ1-1; 7 bases agree with TRBD1. The CDR3 contains 14 residues. The V segment lost 0 bases and the J segment 3 bases; nucleotides outside the gene matches: 2. Germline V lookup: CDR1 SGHRS, CDR2 YFSETQ. The CDR3 DNA reads as TGCGCCAGCAGCTTGGAGGGGGCATACACTGAAGCTTTCTTT. It codes for CASSLEGAYTEAFF.

The chain links TRBV28 to TRBJ1-1; 8 nucleotides line up with TRBD1. V gave up 9 bases and J gave up 11 bases; unmatched junction bases: 11. Germline V gene data show CDR1 as MDHEN and CDR2 as SYDVKM. The CDR3 consists of 12 residues. This chain's CDR3 is CASIGQGLGAFF. The CDR3 DNA is TGTGCCAGTATAGGACAGGGACTTGGGGCTTTCTTT.

The chain is built from TRBV6-1 and TRBJ1-2, with a weak D call TRBD1 (5 bases). CDR3 length: 17 amino acids. The V gene lost 4 bases and the J gene lost 4 bases, with 22 bases spanning the gap. Germline lookup yields CDR1 MNHNS and CDR2 SASEGT. CDR3 sequence (DNA): TGTGCCAGCAGTGTTAGACGCGTCGCAGGGTCGTTCTATGGCTACACCTTC. Translated, it gives CASSVRRVAGSFYGYTF.

CDR3 sequence: CASSYTGTDGYTF. CDR3 sequence (DNA): TGTGCCAGCAGTTATACCGGTACAGATGGCTACACCTTC. The chain uses TRBV6-6 and TRBJ1-2; D call uncertain. The CDR3 extends over 13 amino acids. Trimming removed 3 bases from V and 6 bases from J, with 11 bases in between. Looked up from germline, CDR1 is MNHNY and CDR2 is SVGAGI (reference sequence).

The J gene is TRBJ2-3, the V gene TRBV5-1, with 10 bases fitting TRBD2. CDR1 and CDR2 (germline): SGHRS, YFSETQ. The CDR3 is made up of 16 amino acids. Trimming took 3 bases from V and 8 from J; bases not matched to a gene: 12. Here the CDR3 DNA reads TGCGCCAGCAGCTCCGAGCGGGGGGGCCCCGCCTCTACGCAGTATTTT. Amino acid sequence: CASSSERGGPASTQYF.

A note on this clone: A read error may produce the germline difference seen at one junction end. The chain joins TRBV10-3 to TRBJ1-4; D unclear. Per germline, CDR1 ENHRY and CDR2 SYGVKD. The CDR3 totals 13 residues. The chain's CDR3 is CAIGETSSKKLFF. Here the CDR3 DNA reads TGTGCCATCGGTGAGACTAGTTCGAAAAAACTGTTTTTT.

The chain links TRBV28 to TRBJ1-2, with 8 positions matching TRBD1. The V gene's germline CDR1 is MDHEN and CDR2 SYDVKM. J gave up 4 bases and V 3 bases, and 7 bases lay outside the gene matches. This CDR3 has 15 residues. The CDR3 region has the DNA TGTGCCAGCAGTTTTGGGGGACAGGTTTCCTATGGCTACACCTTC. This sequence encodes CASSFGGQVSYGYTF.

The chain links TRBV5-6 to TRBJ2-5; 9 nucleotides agree with TRBD2. Germline loops: CDR1 SGHDT, CDR2 YYEEEE. There are 13 residues in the CDR3. V shed 5 bases and J 5 bases; nucleotides not matched to a gene: 4. Here the CDR3 reads CASSPGLAETQYF. CDR3 in DNA: TGTGCCAGCAGTCCCGGACTAGCGGAGACCCAGTACTTC.

This clone was found many times. The rearrangement joins TRBV7-2 to TRBJ1-6; D may be TRBD1 (5 bases). The V gene's germline CDR1 is SGHTA and CDR2 FQGNSA. This CDR3 has 13 amino acids. With 3 bases removed from V and 14 bases from J, the gap between germline ends came to 14 bases. The CDR3 reads CASSLDILTTLHF. The DNA for the CDR3 is TGTGCCAGCAGCTTGGACATCCTAACCACCCTCCACTTT.